The 20 T cell receptor beta chains below were found in one sample sequenced in a study of regulatory T cells in long-lasting Graves disease. The time point was: persistent/refractory GD, antithyroid drugs over 5 years with positive TRAb. PBMC-derived RNA was used for the TCR library. Researchers made TCR beta libraries by using iRepertoire HTBI primers and running Arm-PCR on CDR3 regions. MiXCR, run by TCRdb on the multiplex PCR reads, gives a single entry per CDR3 protein. The sample has approximately 400,000 distinct CDR3 sequences, less than 25% seen once. The specimen comprised peripheral blood mononuclear cells (PBMCs), sampled when the disease was refractory, from a patient treated with antithyroid drugs. The receptors were sampled from a female donor with Graves disease.

Points on this clonotype: This likely comes from a read error, as the CDR3 has no conserved phenylalanine or tryptophan at its end. The chain joins TRBV11-2 to TRBJ2-7; TRBD2 matches at 12 bases. The length of the CDR3 is 16 residues. V lost 5 bases, J lost 2 bases, and 7 bases stayed unmatched. The germline CDR1 and CDR2 sequences are SGHAT and FQNNGV. CDR3 protein: CASSPGLAGGAYEQYS. Here the CDR3 DNA reads TGTGCCAGCAGCCCCGGGCTAGCGGGAGGGGCCTACGAGCAGTACTCC.

This clonotype appeared many times. The chain carries TRBV28 and TRBJ1-2, with 8 positions matching TRBD1. With 1 base clipped from V and 8 bases from J, the junction kept 9 bases outside the gene matches. There are 15 residues in the CDR3. Germline-derived CDR1 and CDR2 are MDHEN and SYDVKM. CDR3 sequence reads: CASSLSARGLVGYTF. The CDR3 DNA reads as TGTGCCAGCAGTTTATCGGCCAGGGGGCTAGTAGGCTACACCTTC.

This clonotype appeared a few times. In DNA, the CDR3 is TGCGCCAGCAGCCCAGTTGGGGGGGAGCAGTACTTC. Translating it yields CASSPVGGEQYF. The chain is built from TRBV4-3 and TRBJ2-7; perhaps TRBD2 as D (6 bases). The CDR3 has 12 residues. V was shortened by 4 bases and J by 7 bases, with 11 bases between the two germline ends. Germline V gives CDR1 LGHNA, CDR2 YSLEER.

The rearrangement uses TRBV24-1 and TRBJ2-5; 10 positions match TRBD1. The CDR3 extends over 17 amino acids. Trimming cost V 0 bases and J 5 bases; bases outside gene matches: 8. Germline CDR1 reads KGHDR; CDR2 reads SFDVKD. In DNA, the CDR3 is TGTGCCACCAGTGATTTGCGGGACAGGGGAGCGGGGGAGACCCAGTACTTC. Translated, it gives CATSDLRDRGAGETQYF.

In this sample, this clonotype turned up a few times. The J gene is TRBJ1-1, the V gene TRBV19, with a possible D match to TRBD1 (5 bases). The CDR3 is made up of 13 amino acids. Trimming removed 5 bases from V and 9 bases from J, with 16 bases in between. Germline CDR1 reads LNHDA; CDR2 reads SQIVND (reference sequence). CDR3 sequence (DNA): TGTGCCAGTAGTCCGTTGGACAAAACCAAAGCTTTCTTT. Residues: CASSPLDKTKAFF. The full variable domain, completed using reference TRBV19 and TRBJ1-1, is DGGITQSPKYLFRKEGQNVTLSCEQNLNHDAMYWYRQDPGQGLRLIYYSQIVNDFQKGDIAEGYSVSREKKESFPLTVTSAQKNPTAFYLCASSPLDKTKAFFGQGTRLTVV.

This clonotype was observed a few times. This chain connects TRBV2 to TRBJ2-7; D is unclear. V was trimmed by 7 bases and J by 3 bases, leaving 10 bases between them. The length of the CDR3 is 12 residues. CDR1 is SNHLY, CDR2 FYNNEI, per germline. CDR3 in DNA: TGTGCCAGCACCCCCCGAGGCTACGAGCAGTACTTC. Protein: CASTPRGYEQYF.

This clonotype showed up many times. V gene TRBV20-1 combines with J gene TRBJ1-2, with 10 bases lining up with TRBD1. V shed 0 bases, J shed 3 bases, and the junction held 7 bases outside the gene matches. CDR3 length: 16 residues. CDR1 DFQATT and CDR2 SNEGSKA come from the germline V gene (reference sequence). As DNA, the CDR3 is TGCAGTGCTAGAGATCGGGACAGGGGTTTGGACTATGGCTACACCTTC. It encodes CSARDRDRGLDYGYTF.

Many counts were recorded for this clonotype. J is TRBJ2-6 and V is TRBV12-3 or TRBV12-4; 8 bases fit TRBD1. J was trimmed by 4 bases and V by 5 bases; bases with no gene match: 4. CDR3 length: 15 amino acids. The CDR3 is CASSKTGAGANVLTF. In DNA form, the CDR3 reads TGTGCCAGCAGTAAGACAGGGGCAGGGGCCAACGTCCTGACTTTC.

This clonotype has a count of ten or more. This chain joins TRBV28 and TRBJ2-1; D is undetermined. CDR1 and CDR2 from the germline V gene are MDHEN and SYDVKM. CDR3 length equals 14 residues. Trimming removed 3 bases at V and 7 bases at J, with 13 bases between. CDR3 in amino acids: CASSFGSRVNEQFF. CDR3 nucleotide sequence: TGTGCCAGCAGTTTTGGCAGCCGTGTAAATGAGCAGTTCTTC.

Ten or more counts support this clonotype. The chain couples TRBV6-1 to TRBJ1-2; D not resolved. The CDR3 is 15 residues long. The V and J ends lost 5 bases and 0 bases respectively, with 13 bases between them. The germline CDR1 and CDR2 sequences are MNHNS and SASEGT. For the CDR3, the DNA is TGTGCCAGCAGTCAACCTAGAACAACTAACTATGGCTACACCTTC. This encodes CASSQPRTTNYGYTF.

A note on this clonotype: A much larger clonotype is one base distant, so this may be a read error. This CDR3 reads CASSFQGDGLRQKLFF. The CDR3 bases are TGTGCCAGCAGTTTCCAGGGGGACGGACTTCGGCAAAAACTGTTTTTT. This chain links TRBV28 with TRBJ1-4; 7 bases are shared with TRBD1. Germline loops: CDR1 MDHEN, CDR2 SYDVKM. The CDR3 has 16 residues. Trimming took 3 bases from V and 9 from J; bases not matched to a gene: 13.

This chain uses TRBV5-1 with TRBJ2-7, with D hard to call. Germline-derived CDR1 and CDR2 are SGHRS and YFSETQ. The CDR3 sequence is 15 residues long. V dropped 0 bases and J dropped 1 base, with 11 bases sitting between them. CDR3 residues: CASSLDLFGSYEQYF. The CDR3 DNA reads TGCGCCAGCAGCTTGGATCTGTTTGGGTCCTACGAGCAGTACTTC.

The V and J genes are TRBV19 and TRBJ1-1; maybe TRBD1 (6 bases). The CDR3 covers 14 residues. Trimming removed 5 bases at V and 1 base at J, with 11 bases between. Germline loops: CDR1 LNHDA, CDR2 SQIVND (reference sequence). CDR3 protein: CASSAQGRNTEAFF. As DNA, the CDR3 is TGTGCCAGTAGTGCACAGGGTCGGAACACTGAAGCTTTCTTT. Variable domain in full (rest from reference TRBV19 and TRBJ1-1): DGGITQSPKYLFRKEGQNVTLSCEQNLNHDAMYWYRQDPGQGLRLIYYSQIVNDFQKGDIAEGYSVSREKKESFPLTVTSAQKNPTAFYLCASSAQGRNTEAFFGQGTRLTVV.

The table lists this clonotype with many counts. This chain connects TRBV11-2 to TRBJ1-1; D gene unclear. The CDR3 consists of 14 residues. Between the trimmed V and J ends, which lost 2 bases and 2 bases, there was a span of 9 bases. Germline-derived CDR1 and CDR2 are SGHAT and FQNNGV. The CDR3 loop is CASSLSRRNTEAFF. Here the CDR3 DNA reads TGTGCCAGCAGCTTATCCAGGAGAAACACTGAAGCTTTCTTT.

This clonotype was counted ten times or more. The chain links TRBV6-1 to TRBJ1-2; 9 nucleotides line up with TRBD1. The V gene end was trimmed by 11 bases and the J gene end by 8 bases; junction bases not matched to a gene: 9. The germline CDR1 and CDR2 sequences are MNHNS and SASEGT. This CDR3 comprises 12 residues. CDR3 in DNA: TGTGCCGCTAAACAGGGGGCCGGCGGCTACACCTTC. Amino acid sequence: CAAKQGAGGYTF.

This chain links TRBV30 with TRBJ2-3; D not certain. Germline V lookup: CDR1 GTSNPN, CDR2 SVGIG (reference sequence). Trimming pared 4 bases from V and 10 bases from J, leaving 15 bases between. This CDR3 has 12 amino acids. CDR3 DNA sequence: TGTGCCTGGACCCGTGTTTTGGGTTCGCAGTATTTT. Its translation is CAWTRVLGSQYF.

This clonotype appeared many times. This rearrangement joins TRBV28 to TRBJ1-1; D not resolved. V was pared by 3 bases and J by 2 bases, with 7 bases between. CDR3 length equals 13 residues. Germline V gene sequence: CDR1 MDHEN, CDR2 SYDVKM. The CDR3 DNA reads TGTGCCAGCAGTTTTCGGCCAAACACTGAAGCTTTCTTT. Translating gives CASSFRPNTEAFF.

This clonotype was counted many times. The CDR3 protein is CATSEAGSNQPQHF. The CDR3 bases are TGTGCCACCAGCGAGGCAGGGTCAAATCAGCCCCAGCATTTT. The chain is built from TRBV15 and TRBJ1-5; D might be TRBD1 (5 bases). The CDR3 totals 14 residues. The germline V gene has CDR1 LNHNV and CDR2 YYDKDF (reference sequence). V was trimmed by 5 bases and J by 4 bases, leaving 12 bases between them.

The rearrangement joins TRBV19 to TRBJ2-7; D ambiguous. CDR1 is LNHDA, CDR2 SQIVND, per germline (reference sequence). This CDR3 has 14 amino acids. Between the trimmed V and J ends, which lost 3 bases and 0 bases, there was a span of 9 bases. The CDR3 nucleotides are TGTGCCAGTAGTATTAGCAGGAGCTCCTACGAGCAGTACTTC. This translates into CASSISRSSYEQYF.

The V gene is TRBV5-1, the J gene TRBJ2-1, with 8 positions matching TRBD2. V trimming: 4 bases; J trimming: 5 bases; junction bases outside the gene matches: 8. Germline V CDR1 and CDR2: SGHRS, YFSETQ. This CDR3 region has 15 residues. CDR3 region: CASSQTGGANNEQFF. As DNA, the CDR3 is TGCGCCAGCAGCCAAACCGGGGGGGCTAACAATGAGCAGTTCTTC.